This T cell receptor (beta chain) comes out of a study of human T cells and chemical hapten exposure. Whole-study context: Affected patients, primarily female, had alopecia areata, totalis or universalis. The study's findings and limits: Expanded TCRs showed more large CDR3 clusters than pre-sensitization or healthy control sets.

This clonotype was seen a few times. No antigen is known for it. Authors' data handling: TCR counts had a median of about 99,000 per sample and spanned roughly 20,000 to 750,000. TCRdb reprocessed the RACE reads via MiXCR and lists one record per CDR3 protein. The V and J calls were determined by TCRdb, not by the authors. The data contain some 62,000 distinct CDR3 sequences, approximately 9.9% of them singletons. Time point reported: patch test 3, about 24 weeks after DPC sensitization. Treatment indicated: therapeutic diphenylcyclopropenone sensitization with weekly scalp DPC. Trimming shortened V by 10 bases and J by 4 bases, and 16 bases separated the two germline ends. Germline CDR1 is MNHNY and CDR2 is SVGAGI (reference sequence). The CDR3 runs 13 residues.

This specimen consisted of whole blood, obtained in connection with sensitization to the hapten diphenylcyclopropenone (DPC). This chain joins TRBV6-6 and TRBJ1-2; weak D call: TRBD1 (5 bases). The receptor's source is a woman aged 25 to 39 with alopecia areata. Some clones in this sample may be carry-over from other donors' samples. As DNA, the CDR3 is TGTGCCACCCAGGGTGCAGGAACCTATGGCTACACCTTC. It translates to CATQGAGTYGYTF.